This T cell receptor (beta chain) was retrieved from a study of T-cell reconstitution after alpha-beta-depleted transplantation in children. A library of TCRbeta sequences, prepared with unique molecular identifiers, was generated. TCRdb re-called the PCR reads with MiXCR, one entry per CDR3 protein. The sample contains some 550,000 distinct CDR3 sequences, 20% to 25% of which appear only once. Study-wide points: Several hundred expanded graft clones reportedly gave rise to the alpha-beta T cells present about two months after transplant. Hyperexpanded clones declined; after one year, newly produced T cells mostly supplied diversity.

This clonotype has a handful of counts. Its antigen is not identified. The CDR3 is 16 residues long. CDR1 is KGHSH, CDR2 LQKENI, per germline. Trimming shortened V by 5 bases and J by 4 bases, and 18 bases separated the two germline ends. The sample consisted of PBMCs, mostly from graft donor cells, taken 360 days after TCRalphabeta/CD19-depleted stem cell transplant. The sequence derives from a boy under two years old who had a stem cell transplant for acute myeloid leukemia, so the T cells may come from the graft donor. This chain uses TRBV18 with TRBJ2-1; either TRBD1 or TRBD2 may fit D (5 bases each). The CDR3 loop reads CASSSRDARLYNEQFF. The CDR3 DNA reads TGTGCCAGCTCATCCCGGGACGCCCGCTTGTACAATGAGCAGTTCTTC.